Each of the 7 T cell receptor beta chains below was sequenced from the same sample in a study of blood T cell repertoires in COVID-19. This table comes from immunoSEQ multiplex PCR, and its TCRdb copy is limited to in-frame clones, with some not included. The table records 65,000 to 90,000 clones, around nine tenths of them present only once. The specimen sequenced was peripheral blood. These receptors originate from a man aged 30-40 years with acute or convalescent COVID-19.

CDR3 bases: TGTGCCACCAGCACGGGGACAGGGGAGGAAAAACTGTTTTTT. Translation gives CATSTGTGEEKLFF. The chain combines TRBV15 with TRBJ1-4; 10 bases are shared with TRBD1. Germline CDR1 LNHNV, CDR2 YYDKDF (reference sequence). This CDR3 region has 14 residues. V was clipped by 4 bases and J by 8 bases; unmatched bases: 4. Drawing the rest from reference TRBV15 and TRBJ1-4, the complete variable domain is DAMVIQNPRYQVTQFGKPVTLSCSQTLNHNVMYWYQQKSSQAPKLLFHYYDKDFNNEADTPDNFQSRRPNTSFCFLDIRSPGLGDTAMYLCATSTGTGEEKLFFGSGTQLSVL.

The chain carries TRBV19 and TRBJ2-7, with TRBD1 matching over 7 bases. There are 13 residues in the CDR3. Germline values: CDR1 LNHDA, CDR2 SQIVND (reference sequence). With V trimmed by 5 bases and J by 7 bases, 8 bases remained unmatched. In nucleotides, the CDR3 is TGTGCCAGTAGTCTTGGACAGGATGATGAGCAGTACTTC. This sequence encodes CASSLGQDDEQYF.

The rearrangement joins TRBV30 to TRBJ2-5; 7 bases fit TRBD1. This CDR3 comprises 13 residues. Germline V lookup: CDR1 GTSNPN, CDR2 SVGIG (reference sequence). V shed 3 bases, J shed 4 bases, and the junction held 5 bases outside the gene matches. The CDR3 loop is CAWRTGARETQYF. As DNA, the CDR3 is TGTGCCTGGAGAACAGGGGCCAGAGAGACCCAGTACTTC.

The V and J genes are TRBV6-5 and TRBJ2-7; tentative D call: TRBD1 (6 bases). Germline values: CDR1 MNHEY, CDR2 SVGAGI. The CDR3 length is 16 residues. Trimming removed 0 bases at V and 4 bases at J, with 16 bases between. The CDR3 bases are TGTGCCAGCAGTTACTCTGGTGGGGGCAGACCGTACGAGCAGTACTTC. Translating it yields CASSYSGGGRPYEQYF.

The chain uses TRBV7-9 and TRBJ1-2; 8 bases fit TRBD1. The CDR3 extends over 15 amino acids. CDR1 SEHNR and CDR2 FQNEAQ come from the germline V gene (reference sequence). V shed 5 bases and J 5 bases; nucleotides not matched to a gene: 10. This CDR3 is CASSPRTGLSYGYTF. CDR3 coding DNA: TGTGCCAGCAGCCCCCGGACAGGGCTTAGTTATGGCTACACCTTC. Complete variable domain (other parts from reference TRBV7-9 and TRBJ1-2): DTGVSQNPRHKITKRGQNVTFRCDPISEHNRLYWYRQTLGQGPEFLTYFQNEAQLEKSRLLSDRFSAERPKGSFSTLEIQRTEQGDSAMYLCASSPRTGLSYGYTFGSGTRLTVV.

V gene TRBV27 combines with J gene TRBJ2-1, with 7 positions matching TRBD1. CDR1 MNHEY and CDR2 SMNVEV come from the germline V gene (reference sequence). CDR3 length: 14 residues. J was trimmed by 3 bases and V by 3 bases; bases with no gene match: 2. This CDR3 reads CASSFSGGYNEQFF. The CDR3 nucleotides are TGTGCCAGCAGTTTTTCAGGGGGCTACAATGAGCAGTTCTTC.

This clone was detected only a few times. This chain uses TRBV29-1 with TRBJ1-1; D remains unclear. Trimming stripped 5 bases from V and 0 bases from J, with 10 bases between. This CDR3 contains 13 residues. Germline V gene lookup returns CDR1 SQVTM and CDR2 ANQGSEA. CDR3 nucleotides: TGCAGCGTTAGGGAGCTTATGAACACTGAAGCTTTCTTT. As protein: CSVRELMNTEAFF.